These 12 T cell receptor beta chains originate from one sample sequenced in a study of cytomegalovirus exposure and HLA in healthy donors (dated by TCRdb to between 2016 and 2019). To prepare the library, the immunoSEQ multiplex PCR assay was applied. The multiplex PCR relied on a mix of 60 forward primers for TCR Vbeta segments and 13 reverse primers for TCR Jbeta segments. TCRdb stores this immuneACCESS table with in-frame sequences only. Part of the clones is absent; in the studies checked, under half of the shortfall reflects unresolved V genes, and no reason is known for the rest. Within this sample are fewer than 200,000 clones, with 82% of them counted one time only. Approximately 1.6% of the sample comes from the top ten. Sequencing input: PBMCs. All receptors come from a girl aged 10 to 17 in good health and CMV-seropositive.

J is TRBJ2-7 and V is TRBV23-1; 11 nucleotides match TRBD1. TRBV23-1 is reported as an ORF; its role is uncertain. The CDR3 is 18 amino acids. V gave up 0 bases and J gave up 5 bases; unmatched junction bases: 12. DNA of the CDR3: TGCGCCAGCAGTCAATCGCCGGGACAGGGGGGTTTTAGAAACGAGCAGTACTTC. This sequence encodes CASSQSPGQGGFRNEQYF.

V is TRBV4-1 and J is TRBJ2-2; no reliable D call. Trimming took 0 bases from V and 2 from J, leaving 10 bases between them. This CDR3 comprises 16 residues. Germline V CDR1 and CDR2: MGHRA, YSYEKL. The CDR3 DNA reads as TGCGCCAGCAGCCAAGAACCCAGGTTCAACACCGGGGAGCTGTTTTTT. It yields the protein CASSQEPRFNTGELFF.

The chain couples TRBV6-9 to TRBJ1-1; no clear D gene. CDR3 length: 15 residues. V gave up 9 bases and J gave up 3 bases, with 20 bases separating them. Germline values: CDR1 MNHGY, CDR2 SVAAGI. DNA for the CDR3: TGTGCCAGTTCCCCTAACCACCCTCCTTACACTGAAGCTTTCTTT. As protein: CASSPNHPPYTEAFF.

V usage is TRBV4-3 and J usage is TRBJ1-2, with D possibly being TRBD1 (6 bases). CDR3 length: 12 residues. The germline V gene has CDR1 LGHNA and CDR2 YSLEER. V was trimmed by 2 bases and J by 8 bases, leaving 9 bases between them. CDR3 in amino acids: CASSQQGWGYTF. In DNA, the CDR3 is TGCGCCAGCAGCCAACAGGGGTGGGGCTACACCTTC.

The chain recombines TRBV5-6 with TRBJ1-4; 9 bases match TRBD1. This CDR3 spans 16 amino acids. The germline V gene encodes CDR1 SGHDT and CDR2 YYEEEE. The trim removed 3 bases at V and 7 bases at J, leaving 10 bases unmatched. The CDR3: CASSWTPGTGIEKLFF. The CDR3, as DNA: TGTGCCAGCAGCTGGACACCCGGGACAGGGATTGAAAAACTGTTTTTT.

V usage is TRBV5-6 and J usage is TRBJ2-7, with 9 bases matching TRBD1. The CDR3 is 13 amino acids. V lost 0 bases to trimming and J lost 6 bases; unmatched junction nucleotides: 1. Per the germline V gene, CDR1 is SGHDT and CDR2 is YYEEEE. CDR3 amino acids: CASSLDRGLEQYF. In DNA form, the CDR3 reads TGTGCCAGCAGCTTGGACAGGGGGCTCGAGCAGTACTTC.

On this clone: The same CDR3 is also encoded by other DNA sequences in this sample. The rearrangement uses TRBV7-2 and TRBJ1-1, with unresolved D. Germline V gene lookup returns CDR1 SGHTA and CDR2 FQGNSA. V gave up 5 bases and J gave up 1 base, with 8 bases separating them. CDR3 length: 13 residues. The CDR3 is CASSLGRNTEAFF. The CDR3 DNA reads TGTGCCAGCAGCCTCGGGAGGAACACTGAAGCTTTCTTT.

The rearrangement uses TRBV5-4 and TRBJ1-2, with D unresolved. CDR3 length equals 14 residues. With 0 bases removed from V and 0 bases from J, the gap between germline ends came to 6 bases. CDR1 is SGHNT and CDR2 is YYREEE in the germline V gene (reference sequence). This chain's CDR3 is CASSLDRSNYGYTF. CDR3 nucleotide sequence: TGTGCCAGCAGCTTGGACAGATCTAACTATGGCTACACCTTC.

The rearrangement links TRBV28 to TRBJ2-3; 11 bases are a match to TRBD2. The germline gives CDR1 MDHEN, CDR2 SYDVKM. This CDR3 spans 16 amino acids. Unmatched junction bases numbered 8, after V lost 6 bases and J lost 3 bases. CDR3 sequence reads: CASSLGASGGTDTQYF. CDR3 sequence (DNA): TGTGCCAGCAGCCTGGGGGCTAGCGGGGGGACAGATACGCAGTATTTT.

The chain employs TRBV10-3 and TRBJ2-1; 7 nucleotides match TRBD2. Germline V gene sequence: CDR1 ENHRY, CDR2 SYGVKD. J gave up 4 bases and V 8 bases, and 5 bases lay outside the gene matches. CDR3 length equals 13 residues. CDR3 in DNA: TGTGCCATCCGGCTAGCGGATTACAATGAGCAGTTCTTC. Its protein product is CAIRLADYNEQFF.

This chain links TRBV5-1 with TRBJ2-2; 8 bases match TRBD2. The CDR3 is made up of 19 amino acids. Germline V lookup: CDR1 SGHRS, CDR2 YFSETQ. The V gene end was trimmed by 4 bases and the J gene end by 6 bases; junction bases not matched to a gene: 20. CDR3 region: CASSLKSVLAGKFAGELFF. CDR3 nucleotide sequence: TGCGCCAGCAGCCTTAAAAGCGTCTTAGCGGGAAAATTTGCCGGGGAGCTGTTTTTT.

The chain couples TRBV19 to TRBJ1-2, with TRBD1 matching 9 bases. V lost 7 bases and J lost 4; bases outside the gene matches: 7. Germline V gene sequence: CDR1 LNHDA, CDR2 SQIVND (reference sequence). This CDR3 region has 14 residues. This CDR3 reads CASTHDRGAYGYTF. For the CDR3, the DNA is TGTGCCAGTACCCACGACAGGGGGGCCTATGGCTACACCTTC.